What follows are 26 T cell receptor beta chains derived from one specimen sequenced in a study of T cells after yellow fever vaccination. TCRdb redid the calling of the 5' RACE reads with MiXCR, one entry per CDR3 protein. The table has about 350,000 distinct CDR3 sequences, roughly 7.5% seen once. The sequences come from PBMCs, collected approximately 47 days after the first yellow fever vaccination. These receptors all come from a man between 18 and 35 years old who received the YFV17D yellow fever vaccine.

The V call is TRBV19, the J call TRBJ1-5, with D unresolved. CDR1 is LNHDA and CDR2 is SQIVND in the germline V gene (reference sequence). The V and J ends lost 4 bases and 6 bases respectively, with 13 bases between them. This CDR3 spans 14 amino acids. CDR3 loop: CASSTLGGSQPQHF. The CDR3 DNA sequence: TGTGCCAGTAGTACGCTCGGAGGCAGTCAGCCCCAGCATTTT. The whole variable domain, remainder taken from reference TRBV19 and TRBJ1-5, is DGGITQSPKYLFRKEGQNVTLSCEQNLNHDAMYWYRQDPGQGLRLIYYSQIVNDFQKGDIAEGYSVSREKKESFPLTVTSAQKNPTAFYLCASSTLGGSQPQHFGDGTRLSIL.

J is TRBJ1-4 and V is TRBV7-9; TRBD1 is a possible D gene (6 bases). Looked up from germline, CDR1 is SEHNR and CDR2 is FQNEAQ (reference sequence). The V end was cut by 5 bases, the J end by 7 bases, with 17 bases between. The CDR3 loop spans 15 amino acids. CDR3 nucleotides: TGTGCCAGCAGCAAGAACAGGGAGCTAGGTGAAAAACTGTTTTTT. Translated: CASSKNRELGEKLFF.

The chain has TRBV5-1 and TRBJ1-1; TRBD1 might be the D (5 bases). CDR1 is SGHRS and CDR2 is YFSETQ in the germline V gene. V gave up 4 bases and J gave up 9 bases, with 19 bases separating them. This CDR3 region has 14 residues. DNA of the CDR3: TGCGCCAGCAGCCGGCCAGGGACCCAATACCAAGCTTTCTTT. It translates to CASSRPGTQYQAFF.

This clonotype was recorded many times. This chain links TRBV1 with TRBJ2-1; TRBD2 reflects the table's D call only, with no check against the DNA. TRBV1 is described as a pseudogene. The CDR3 runs 14 residues. In DNA, the CDR3 is TGCACCAGCAGCCTGGGGACTCCGGTCGAGGGGCAGTTCTTC. Translation: CTSSLGTPVEGQFF.

The chain recombines TRBV28 with TRBJ2-3, with D perhaps TRBD1 (6 bases). Germline CDR1 reads MDHEN; CDR2 reads SYDVKM. The germline V and J ends were trimmed by 2 bases and 0 bases, with 12 bases remaining between them. The CDR3 has 16 amino acids. CDR3 sequence reads: CASSLPGQSSTDTQYF. CDR3 in DNA: TGTGCCAGCAGTTTACCCGGACAGTCGAGCACAGATACGCAGTATTTT.

This clonotype was seen more than once but under ten times. CDR3 sequence (DNA): TGTGCCAGCAGCAGAGGGGGGACAACTAATGAAAAACTGTTTTTT. It encodes CASSRGGTTNEKLFF. The chain has TRBV7-2 and TRBJ1-4; TRBD1 might be the D (6 bases). V was pared by 5 bases and J by 0 bases, with 10 bases between. CDR3 size: 15 residues. Germline V gene data show CDR1 as SGHTA and CDR2 as FQGNSA.

V and J are TRBV7-9 and TRBJ1-1, with 7 bases that match TRBD1. CDR1 is SEHNR, CDR2 FQNEAQ, per germline (reference sequence). J lost 3 bases, V lost 7 bases, and 5 bases had no gene match. The CDR3 has 13 amino acids. CDR3 loop: CASTQGGYTEAFF. The CDR3 region has the DNA TGTGCCAGCACCCAGGGGGGGTACACTGAAGCTTTCTTT. The variable domain in full, completed from reference TRBV7-9 and TRBJ1-1, reads DTGVSQNPRHKITKRGQNVTFRCDPISEHNRLYWYRQTLGQGPEFLTYFQNEAQLEKSRLLSDRFSAERPKGSFSTLEIQRTEQGDSAMYLCASTQGGYTEAFFGQGTRLTVV.

The V and J genes are TRBV27 and TRBJ2-6; perhaps TRBD1 as D (5 bases). The germline V and J ends were trimmed by 2 bases and 0 bases, with 17 bases remaining between them. The CDR3 loop spans 19 amino acids. Germline assignment: CDR1 MNHEY and CDR2 SMNVEV (reference sequence). The CDR3 bases are TGTGCCAGCAGTTTAGTGGCCAGGGTCCAGTACTCTGGGGCCAACGTCCTGACTTTC. Encoded protein: CASSLVARVQYSGANVLTF.

This clonotype was detected only a few times. The chain has TRBV27 and TRBJ2-1, with TRBD2 matching over 9 bases. The CDR3 contains 15 residues. V lost 0 bases and J lost 8; bases outside the gene matches: 5. Germline V gene sequence: CDR1 MNHEY, CDR2 SMNVEV (reference sequence). In nucleotides, the CDR3 is TGTGCCAGCAGTTTATCGGGCGGGGGGGGTTATGAGCAGTTCTTC. Amino acid sequence: CASSLSGGGGYEQFF.

The chain recombines TRBV6-5 with TRBJ2-2; 14 nucleotides match TRBD2. Germline-derived CDR1 and CDR2 are MNHEY and SVGAGI. With 2 bases clipped from V and 1 base from J, the junction kept 3 bases outside the gene matches. The CDR3 loop spans 18 amino acids. The CDR3 reads CASSYGGTSGGNTGELFF. The CDR3, as DNA: TGTGCCAGCAGTTACGGCGGGACTAGCGGGGGGAACACCGGGGAGCTGTTTTTT.

The CDR3 bases are TGTGCCAGCTCACCAGAGGGATATCAGCCCCAGCATTTT. It translates to CASSPEGYQPQHF. The genes are TRBV18 and TRBJ1-5, with unresolved D. The length of the CDR3 is 13 residues. The V and J ends lost 2 bases and 5 bases respectively, with 7 bases between them. Germline V gene sequence: CDR1 KGHSH, CDR2 LQKENI.

The J gene is TRBJ2-1, the V gene TRBV6-1; TRBD1 or TRBD2 may be the D gene (6 bases each). CDR1 is MNHNS and CDR2 is SASEGT in the germline V gene. V shed 5 bases and J shed 6 bases, with 17 bases lying between them. The CDR3 covers 15 residues. CDR3 amino acids: CASSLTGRGSNEQFF. CDR3 DNA sequence: TGTGCCAGCAGTCTGACAGGTCGGGGGTCCAATGAGCAGTTCTTC.

This chain links TRBV18 with TRBJ1-6; weak D call: TRBD1 (6 bases). The germline V and J ends were trimmed by 3 bases and 7 bases, with 10 bases remaining between them. The V gene's germline CDR1 is KGHSH and CDR2 LQKENI. The CDR3 runs 14 residues. Here the CDR3 reads CASSPETGNSPLHF. The CDR3 DNA follows: TGTGCCAGCTCACCGGAGACAGGAAATTCACCCCTCCACTTT.

The chain carries TRBV5-4 and TRBJ2-5; 8 positions match TRBD2. CDR1 is SGHNT and CDR2 is YYREEE in the germline V gene (reference sequence). This CDR3 spans 14 amino acids. The V gene end was trimmed by 1 base and the J gene end by 5 bases; junction bases not matched to a gene: 4. The CDR3 spells CASSLRGGAETQYF. Written as DNA, the CDR3 is TGTGCCAGCAGCTTGCGGGGGGGCGCGGAGACCCAGTACTTC.

This clonotype occurred a few times. V gene TRBV18 combines with J gene TRBJ1-1; 9 bases line up with TRBD1. CDR3 length equals 13 residues. The germline V gene has CDR1 KGHSH and CDR2 LQKENI. Trimming cost V 5 bases and J 5 bases; bases outside gene matches: 3. In nucleotides, the CDR3 is TGTGCCAGCTCAACAGGGGGCTATACTGAAGCTTTCTTT. It yields the protein CASSTGGYTEAFF.

The chain combines TRBV28 with TRBJ1-5; 10 bases agree with TRBD1. V was pared by 7 bases and J by 7 bases, with 16 bases of the junction left unmatched. The V gene's germline CDR1 is MDHEN and CDR2 SYDVKM. The CDR3 loop spans 17 amino acids. The CDR3 loop reads CASTPDRWGQGRQPQHF. CDR3 coding DNA: TGTGCCAGCACCCCCGATCGTTGGGGACAGGGGAGGCAGCCCCAGCATTTT.

This chain connects TRBV6-1 to TRBJ1-6; a weak D match, TRBD1 (5 bases). Trimming took 4 bases from V and 5 from J, leaving 9 bases between them. CDR3 length equals 14 residues. Germline V gene lookup returns CDR1 MNHNS and CDR2 SASEGT. For the CDR3, the DNA is TGTGCCAGCAGTGTGACAGTAAATAATTCACCCCTCCACTTT. As protein: CASSVTVNNSPLHF.

This rearrangement joins TRBV4-1 to TRBJ1-2; D not resolved. The germline CDR1 and CDR2 sequences are MGHRA and YSYEKL. The CDR3 runs 13 residues. V lost 0 bases, J lost 6 bases, and 8 bases lay in between. CDR3 sequence (DNA): TGCGCCAGCAGCCAAGATGGGCGTCATGGCTACACCTTC. The encoded protein is CASSQDGRHGYTF.

This clonotype was seen a handful of times. This chain uses TRBV12-3 or TRBV12-4 with TRBJ1-6; D possibly corresponds to TRBD1 (5 bases). V lost 3 bases and J lost 4, with 10 bases in between. The length of the CDR3 is 15 residues. The CDR3 sequence is CASSFGAGYNSPLHF. CDR3 sequence (DNA): TGTGCCAGCAGTTTTGGGGCGGGTTATAATTCACCCCTCCACTTT.

This clonotype was seen only a few times. The chain links TRBV12-3 or TRBV12-4 to TRBJ1-5, with TRBD1 identical over 7 bases. The CDR3 runs to 17 residues. The J segment lost 7 bases and the V segment lost 6 bases, leaving 18 bases of the junction unmatched. CDR3 sequence: CASSRTPLGRGEQPQHF. In nucleotides, the CDR3 is TGTGCCAGCAGCCGTACGCCTCTTGGCAGGGGGGAGCAGCCCCAGCATTTT.

In this sample, this clonotype turned up a few times. Compared with germline, one end of the junction differs, possibly owing to a read error. The rearrangement uses TRBV7-7 and TRBJ2-1; 7 positions agree with TRBD1. The CDR3 has 14 amino acids. Germline V lookup: CDR1 SSHAT, CDR2 FNYEAQ (reference sequence). The CDR3 loop reads CASSLGTVGDEQFF. In nucleotides, the CDR3 is TGTGCTAGCAGCTTAGGGACAGTGGGTGATGAGCAGTTCTTC. The entire variable domain, with the rest obtained from reference TRBV7-7 and TRBJ2-1, is as follows: GAGVSQSPRYKVTKRGQDVTLRCDPISSHATLYWYQQALGQGPEFLTYFNYEAQPDKSGLPSDRFSAERPEGSISTLTIQRTEQRDSAMYRCASSLGTVGDEQFFGPGTRLTVL.

V is TRBV2 and J is TRBJ1-5, with unresolved D. The CDR3 spans 14 residues. Looked up from germline, CDR1 is SNHLY and CDR2 is FYNNEI. V lost 5 bases and J 5 bases, leaving 13 bases between the germline ends. The CDR3 reads CASSIGRAYQPQHF. In DNA form, the CDR3 reads TGTGCCAGCAGTATAGGTAGGGCTTATCAGCCCCAGCATTTT. Using reference TRBV2 and TRBJ1-5 for the parts outside the CDR3, the full variable domain is EPEVTQTPSHQVTQMGQEVILRCVPISNHLYFYWYRQILGQKVEFLVSFYNNEISEKSEIFDDQFSVERPDGSNFTLKIRSTKLEDSAMYFCASSIGRAYQPQHFGDGTRLSIL.

The CDR3 region has the DNA TGTGCCAGCAGTTACGGGGGGAACCCGACTCAACCCGATTCTAATGAAAAACTGTTTTTT. Protein: CASSYGGNPTQPDSNEKLFF. The gene calls are TRBV6-2 or TRBV6-3 and TRBJ1-4, with a tentative D call TRBD1 (5 bases). Germline assignment: CDR1 MNHEY and CDR2 SVGEGT. The V end lost 2 bases, the J end lost 3 bases, and 25 bases lay between the germline ends. This CDR3 spans 20 amino acids.

The chain carries TRBV6-5 and TRBJ1-1; maybe TRBD1 (5 bases). In germline, CDR1 is MNHEY, CDR2 SVGAGI. The V end was cut by 0 bases, the J end by 5 bases, with 10 bases between. CDR3 length: 14 residues. The CDR3 sequence is CASSYSGVGTEAFF. The CDR3 bases are TGTGCCAGCAGTTACTCAGGGGTAGGGACTGAAGCTTTCTTT.

This clonotype came up a few times. This sequence joins TRBV29-1 and TRBJ1-2; 8 positions match TRBD1. The CDR3 is 14 residues long. The V segment lost 7 bases and the J segment 8 bases; nucleotides outside the gene matches: 15. Germline V CDR1 and CDR2: SQVTM, ANQGSEA. CDR3 protein: CSAQQQTGAEGYTF. The CDR3 bases are TGCAGCGCCCAACAGCAGACAGGGGCCGAAGGCTACACCTTC. The full variable domain, rest sourced from reference TRBV29-1 and TRBJ1-2, is SAVISQKPSRDICQRGTSLTIQCQVDSQVTMMFWYRQQPGQSLTLIATANQGSEATYESGFVIDKFPISRPNLTFSTLTVSNMSPEDSSIYLCSAQQQTGAEGYTFGSGTRLTVV.

This clonotype was recorded a few times. The V gene is TRBV7-9, the J gene TRBJ1-2; D is unclear. The V end lost 6 bases, the J end lost 12 bases, and 14 bases lay between the germline ends. Germline V gene lookup returns CDR1 SEHNR and CDR2 FQNEAQ (reference sequence). The CDR3 runs to 11 residues. CDR3 amino acids: CASRPPEVHTF. CDR3 DNA sequence: TGTGCCAGCAGACCCCCCGAGGTCCACACCTTC.